The 18 T cell receptor beta chains reported below all come from one sample, sequenced in a study of Japanese encephalitis immunity and Zika vaccine responses. Peptide pools at about 0.96 ug/mL each stimulated CFSE-labeled PBMCs over an approximately six-day culture. Unfixed live CD56-CD19-CD16-CD3+CD4+ CFSE-low cells were sorted as proliferating CD4 T cells. TCRdb fed the 5' RACE reads into MiXCR, producing one record per CDR3 protein. The table shows fewer than 500 distinct CDR3 sequences, with roughly 0.7% occurring only once. The starting material was antigen-activated CD4+ T cells from blood, cultured, obtained during a Zika inactivated vaccine study. The receptors shown here come from an adult woman who received an inactivated Zika virus vaccine.

This clonotype was picked up a small number of times. The chain is built from TRBV4-3 and TRBJ1-1, with TRBD1 matching over 10 bases. The V gene's germline CDR1 is LGHNA and CDR2 YSLEER. This CDR3 has 15 residues. Trimming at V came to 1 base and at J to 4 bases, leaving 3 bases not matched to a gene. The CDR3 DNA sequence: TGCGCCAGCAGCCAAGGTGACAGGGGGCGCACTGAAGCTTTCTTT. It specifies CASSQGDRGRTEAFF.

Within the sample, this clonotype is large. The chain employs TRBV28 and TRBJ1-4; D is possibly TRBD1 (5 bases). This CDR3 comprises 14 residues. The V gene lost 7 bases and the J gene lost 6 bases, with 15 bases spanning the gap. Germline V gene lookup returns CDR1 MDHEN and CDR2 SYDVKM. The CDR3 DNA sequence: TGTGCCAGCACCTCGGGGGGGAGGCATGAAAAACTGTTTTTT. It codes for CASTSGGRHEKLFF.

Judged by abundance, this clonotype is medium-sized. The J gene is TRBJ2-1, the V gene TRBV24-1; unclear D gene. The CDR3 consists of 13 residues. V shed 3 bases and J shed 3 bases, with 5 bases lying between them. Germline CDR1 and CDR2: KGHDR and SFDVKD. The CDR3 sequence: CATSDQIYNEQFF. The CDR3 coding sequence is TGTGCCACCAGTGATCAAATCTACAATGAGCAGTTCTTC.

This chain joins TRBV4-1 and TRBJ1-1; D may be TRBD1 (6 bases). The CDR3 covers 14 residues. CDR1 and CDR2 (germline): MGHRA, YSYEKL. Trimming took 0 bases from V and 1 from J, leaving 6 bases between them. The CDR3 region has the DNA TGCGCCAGCAGCCAAGACAGGGGGAACACTGAAGCTTTCTTT. Translation gives CASSQDRGNTEAFF.

CDR3 in DNA: TGTGCCAGCAGCCTAACTGCGGGGGGGCCAGATACGCAGTATTTT. Residues: CASSLTAGGPDTQYF. The V call is TRBV6-1, the J call TRBJ2-3; 9 bases match TRBD2. The germline CDR1 and CDR2 sequences are MNHNS and SASEGT. The V gene end was trimmed by 6 bases and the J gene end by 4 bases; junction bases not matched to a gene: 8. This CDR3 region has 15 residues.

By proportion, this clonotype is medium-sized. V gene TRBV4-3 combines with J gene TRBJ1-3, with D unclear. The V end was cut by 1 base, the J end by 2 bases, with 9 bases between. The germline CDR1 and CDR2 sequences are LGHNA and YSLEER. The CDR3 runs to 15 residues. The CDR3 DNA sequence: TGCGCCAGCAGCCAAGTTGGGGATGCTGGAAACACCATATATTTT. Its translation: CASSQVGDAGNTIYF.

This clonotype ranks as medium-sized. Germline and junction disagree at one end, which may indicate a read error. The chain has TRBV7-8 and TRBJ2-1; TRBD1 is a possible D gene (6 bases). The germline V gene has CDR1 SGHVS and CDR2 FQNEAQ. This CDR3 region has 14 residues. The CDR3 loop reads CASSDTPQGSERVF. The DNA of the CDR3 is TGTGCCAGCAGCGACACACCCCAGGGGAGCGAGAGAGTCTTC. Filled out from reference TRBV7-8 and TRBJ2-1, the complete variable domain reads GAGVSQSPRYKVAKRGQDVALRCDPISGHVSLFWYQQALGQGPEFLTYFQNEAQLDKSGLPSDRFFAERPEGSVSTLKIQRTQQEDSAVYLCASSDTPQGSERVFGPGTRLTVL.

Sample share makes this clonotype large (0.1 to 1%). The rearrangement joins TRBV7-8 to TRBJ2-1; 9 nucleotides align to TRBD2. The germline gives CDR1 SGHVS, CDR2 FQNEAQ. The CDR3 sequence is 14 residues long. The V segment lost 1 base and the J segment 8 bases; nucleotides outside the gene matches: 3. The CDR3 spells CASSLGGGGDEQFF. CDR3 nucleotide sequence: TGTGCCAGCAGCTTAGGCGGGGGGGGGGATGAGCAGTTCTTC.

This clonotype is deemed large. The CDR3 is CASSQDTVLGRQFF. The CDR3 DNA is TGCGCCAGCAGCCAAGATACGGTTCTTGGGAGGCAGTTCTTC. The rearrangement joins TRBV4-3 to TRBJ2-1; possibly TRBD2 for D (5 bases). Germline V gene lookup returns CDR1 LGHNA and CDR2 YSLEER. The CDR3 has 14 residues. V shed 0 bases and J shed 12 bases, with 15 bases lying between them.

This clonotype counts as medium-sized. The V gene is TRBV5-1, the J gene TRBJ2-2; 10 nucleotides match TRBD2. Germline CDR1 is SGHRS and CDR2 is YFSETQ. V shed 4 bases and J 5 bases; nucleotides not matched to a gene: 17. This CDR3 is 19 amino acids long. CDR3: CASSQGAGGRGSSTGELFF. DNA for the CDR3: TGCGCCAGCAGCCAAGGAGCGGGGGGGCGAGGTTCCTCGACCGGGGAGCTGTTTTTT. Variable domain in full (rest from reference TRBV5-1 and TRBJ2-2): KAGVTQTPRYLIKTRGQQVTLSCSPISGHRSVSWYQQTPGQGLQFLFEYFSETQRNKGNFPGRFSGRQFSNSRSEMNVSTLELGDSALYLCASSQGAGGRGSSTGELFFGEGSRLTVL.

Judged by abundance, this clonotype is medium-sized. The chain employs TRBV12-3 or TRBV12-4 and TRBJ1-6; D ambiguous. This CDR3 spans 13 amino acids. Trimming stripped 7 bases from V and 3 bases from J, with 7 bases between. Here the CDR3 DNA reads TGTGCCAGCACTCCATACTATAATTCACCCCTCCACTTT. Its translation: CASTPYYNSPLHF.

This clonotype is categorized as hyperexpanded. The chain is built from TRBV4-3 and TRBJ1-6; 8 bases agree with TRBD1. CDR1 is LGHNA and CDR2 is YSLEER in the germline V gene. The CDR3 loop spans 15 amino acids. Unmatched junction bases numbered 5, after V lost 4 bases and J lost 6 bases. The CDR3 bases are TGCGCCAGCAGCCTGACAGGGGAATCTAATTCACCCCTCCACTTT. Encoded protein: CASSLTGESNSPLHF.

Relative to its sample, this clonotype is large. The V call is TRBV7-2, the J call TRBJ1-3; D gene ambiguous. The V end was cut by 2 bases, the J end by 0 bases, with 11 bases between. This CDR3 is 16 amino acids long. The V gene's germline CDR1 is SGHTA and CDR2 FQGNSA. This CDR3 is CASSLSVFSSGNTIYF. Written as DNA, the CDR3 is TGTGCCAGCAGCTTATCGGTTTTTAGCTCTGGAAACACCATATATTTT.

By frequency in the sample, this clonotype is medium-sized. The chain links TRBV4-3 to TRBJ1-4; 7 bases map to TRBD1. The V gene end was trimmed by 1 base and the J gene end by 2 bases; junction bases not matched to a gene: 4. This CDR3 contains 16 residues. CDR1 is LGHNA, CDR2 YSLEER, per germline. The CDR3 loop is CASSQVGTATNEKLFF. CDR3 in DNA: TGCGCCAGCAGCCAAGTGGGGACAGCGACTAATGAAAAACTGTTTTTT.

By share of the sample, this clonotype is medium-sized. The rearrangement uses TRBV12-3 or TRBV12-4 and TRBJ2-5; 16 positions agree with TRBD2. Trimming cost V 6 bases and J 9 bases; bases outside gene matches: 7. There are 15 residues in the CDR3. The CDR3, as DNA: TGTGCCAGCAGCCGCGGGACTAGCGGGGGGGGGTCCCAGTACTTC. This gives the protein CASSRGTSGGGSQYF.

This clonotype is judged medium-sized. This chain links TRBV20-1 with TRBJ2-5; TRBD2 might be the D (6 bases). The V and J ends lost 4 bases and 14 bases respectively, with 20 bases between them. Germline CDR1 and CDR2: DFQATT and SNEGSKA (reference sequence). The CDR3 extends over 12 amino acids. The DNA of the CDR3 is TGCAGTGCTAAAACCGGGACTCCAACAGCTTACTTC. As protein: CSAKTGTPTAYF.

This clonotype is termed hyperexpanded. This rearrangement joins TRBV4-3 to TRBJ2-2; tentative D call: TRBD1 (6 bases). This CDR3 has 15 amino acids. V was clipped by 2 bases and J by 4 bases, with 11 bases between them. Germline V CDR1 and CDR2: LGHNA, YSLEER. The CDR3 DNA is TGCGCCAGCAGCCAACAGGACAGACTCACCGGGGAGCTGTTTTTT. Translation: CASSQQDRLTGELFF.

This clonotype is large within its sample. V gene TRBV6-6 combines with J gene TRBJ1-4; D uncertain. CDR3 length equals 14 residues. Germline-derived CDR1 and CDR2 are MNHNY and SVGAGI (reference sequence). The V gene lost 0 bases and the J gene lost 8 bases, with 10 bases spanning the gap. The CDR3 protein is CASSYSSVGEKLFF. DNA of the CDR3: TGTGCCAGCAGTTACTCGAGTGTCGGGGAAAAACTGTTTTTT.